This T cell receptor beta chain comes out of a study of T cells in Graves' hyperthyroidism and ophthalmopathy. TCR beta CDR3 sequences were amplified from RNA transcripts. When the TCR CDR3 underwent first-round RT-PCR, the HTBI primer set was used. MiXCR was run by TCRdb on the multiplex PCR reads, yielding one entry per CDR3 protein. The table shows over 650,000 distinct CDR3 sequences, with roughly 17% occurring only once. Each patient was aged 18 to 65 and had newly diagnosed hyperthyroidism of under 2 months' duration. Researchers barred patients who had uncontrolled infection, other autoimmune disease, pregnancy or lactation. This clonotype came up a few times. Sequenced input: blood. The TCR was taken from a man aged 18 to 29 with Graves' hyperthyroidism.

CDR3 in amino acids: CSAAPFRDRGRGYTF. The CDR3 coding sequence is TGCAGTGCCGCTCCCTTCAGGGACAGGGGGCGCGGCTACACCTTC. The chain joins TRBV20-1 to TRBJ1-2; 12 bases line up with TRBD1. The CDR3 has 15 amino acids. The germline V gene encodes CDR1 DFQATT and CDR2 SNEGSKA (reference sequence). Trimming at V came to 6 bases and at J to 8 bases, leaving 13 bases not matched to a gene.